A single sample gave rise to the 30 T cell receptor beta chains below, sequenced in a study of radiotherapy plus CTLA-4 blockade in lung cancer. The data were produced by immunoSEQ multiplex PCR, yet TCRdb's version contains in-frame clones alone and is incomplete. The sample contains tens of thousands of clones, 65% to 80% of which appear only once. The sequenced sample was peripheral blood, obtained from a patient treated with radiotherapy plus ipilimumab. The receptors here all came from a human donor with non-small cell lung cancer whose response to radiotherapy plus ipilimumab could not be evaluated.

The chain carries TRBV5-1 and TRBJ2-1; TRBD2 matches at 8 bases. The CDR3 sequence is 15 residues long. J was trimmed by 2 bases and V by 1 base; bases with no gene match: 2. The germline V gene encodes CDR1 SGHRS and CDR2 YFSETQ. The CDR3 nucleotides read TGCGCCAGCAGCTTGACTAGCGGAACCTACAATGAGCAGTTCTTC. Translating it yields CASSLTSGTYNEQFF.

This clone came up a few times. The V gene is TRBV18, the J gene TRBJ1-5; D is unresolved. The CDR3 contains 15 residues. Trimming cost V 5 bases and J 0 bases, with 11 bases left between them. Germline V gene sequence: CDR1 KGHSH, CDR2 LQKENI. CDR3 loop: CASSETVNSNQPQHF. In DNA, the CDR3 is TGTGCCAGCTCAGAAACTGTAAATAGCAATCAGCCCCAGCATTTT.

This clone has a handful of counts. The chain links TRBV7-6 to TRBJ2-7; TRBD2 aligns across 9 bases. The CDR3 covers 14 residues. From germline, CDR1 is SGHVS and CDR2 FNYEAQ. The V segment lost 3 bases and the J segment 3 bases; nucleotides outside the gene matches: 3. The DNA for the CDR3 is TGTGCCAGCAGCTTCGCGGGAGGGAACTACGAGCAGTACTTC. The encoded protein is CASSFAGGNYEQYF.

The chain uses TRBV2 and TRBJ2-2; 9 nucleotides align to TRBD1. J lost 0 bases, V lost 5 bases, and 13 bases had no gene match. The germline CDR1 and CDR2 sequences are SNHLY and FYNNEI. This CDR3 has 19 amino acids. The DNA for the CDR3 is TGTGCCAGCAGTAAACGATTTCCCGGGACAGGGCCGAACACCGGGGAGCTGTTTTTT. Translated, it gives CASSKRFPGTGPNTGELFF.

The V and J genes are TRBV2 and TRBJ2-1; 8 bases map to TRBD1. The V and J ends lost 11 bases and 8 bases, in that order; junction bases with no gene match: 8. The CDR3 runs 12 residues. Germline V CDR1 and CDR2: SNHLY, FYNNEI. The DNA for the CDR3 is TGTGCCCTAGGACAGGGTTGGTATGAGCAGTTCTTC. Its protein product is CALGQGWYEQFF.

The CDR3 loop is CASSRYRGNTEAFF. Written as DNA, the CDR3 is TGTGCCAGCAGTAGATACCGGGGGAACACTGAAGCTTTCTTT. This sequence joins TRBV2 and TRBJ1-1, with D uncertain. This CDR3 has 14 residues. Trimming left V 5 bases short and J 1 base short, with 11 bases between. CDR1 and CDR2 (germline): SNHLY, FYNNEI.

This CDR3 reads CASSLVSGVGGNEQFF. The DNA for the CDR3 is TGTGCCAGCAGCTTAGTTTCGGGAGTTGGCGGTAATGAGCAGTTCTTC. J is TRBJ2-1 and V is TRBV7-6, with a tentative D call TRBD2 (6 bases). Trimming took off 1 base at V and 7 bases at J, with 17 bases between the two ends. The CDR3 length is 16 residues. CDR1 is SGHVS, CDR2 FNYEAQ, per germline.

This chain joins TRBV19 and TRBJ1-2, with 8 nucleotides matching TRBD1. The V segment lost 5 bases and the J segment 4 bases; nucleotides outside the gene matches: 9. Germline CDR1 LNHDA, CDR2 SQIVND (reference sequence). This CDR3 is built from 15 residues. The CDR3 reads CASSVGTGYSYGYTF. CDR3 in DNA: TGTGCCAGTAGTGTCGGGACAGGATACTCCTATGGCTACACCTTC.

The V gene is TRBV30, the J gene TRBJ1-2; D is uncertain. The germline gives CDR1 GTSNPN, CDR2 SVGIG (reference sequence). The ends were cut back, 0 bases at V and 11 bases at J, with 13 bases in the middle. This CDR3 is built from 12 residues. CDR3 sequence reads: CAWSVQRLEYTF. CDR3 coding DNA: TGTGCCTGGAGTGTACAACGGTTGGAGTACACCTTC.

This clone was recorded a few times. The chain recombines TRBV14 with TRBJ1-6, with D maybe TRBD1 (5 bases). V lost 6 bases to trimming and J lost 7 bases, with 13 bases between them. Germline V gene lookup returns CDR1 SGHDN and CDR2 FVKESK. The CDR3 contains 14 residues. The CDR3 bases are TGTGCCAGCAGAGGGTGGGGCCCCAATTCACCCCTCCACTTT. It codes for CASRGWGPNSPLHF.

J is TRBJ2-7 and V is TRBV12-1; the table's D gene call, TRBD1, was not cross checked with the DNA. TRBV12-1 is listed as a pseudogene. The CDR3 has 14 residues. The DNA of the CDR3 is TGTGCCAGCAGCTTTTATCCAGGTGCCCACGAGCAGTACTTC. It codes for CASSFYPGAHEQYF.

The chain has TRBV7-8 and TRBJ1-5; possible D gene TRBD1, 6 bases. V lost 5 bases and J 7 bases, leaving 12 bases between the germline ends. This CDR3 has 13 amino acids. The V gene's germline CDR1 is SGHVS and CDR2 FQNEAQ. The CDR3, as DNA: TGTGCCAGCAGCATTACGACAGGCCAGCCCCAGCATTTT. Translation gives CASSITTGQPQHF.

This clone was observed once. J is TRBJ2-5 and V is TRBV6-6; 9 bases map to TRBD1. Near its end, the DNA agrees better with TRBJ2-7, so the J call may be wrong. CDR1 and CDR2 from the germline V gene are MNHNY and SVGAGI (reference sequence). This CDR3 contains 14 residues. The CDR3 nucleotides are TGTGCCAGCAGTCTCACAGGGGGCGTATACGAGCAGTACTTC. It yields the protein CASSLTGGVYEQYF.

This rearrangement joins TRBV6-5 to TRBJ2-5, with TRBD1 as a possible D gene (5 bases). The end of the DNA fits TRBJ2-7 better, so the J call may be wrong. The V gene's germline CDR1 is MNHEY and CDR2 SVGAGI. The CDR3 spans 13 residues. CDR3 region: CASSYSTDFEQYF. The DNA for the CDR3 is TGTGCCAGCAGTTACTCGACAGATTTCGAGCAGTACTTC.

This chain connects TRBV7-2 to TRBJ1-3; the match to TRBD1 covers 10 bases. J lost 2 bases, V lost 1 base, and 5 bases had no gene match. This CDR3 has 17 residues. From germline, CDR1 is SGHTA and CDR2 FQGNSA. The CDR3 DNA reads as TGTGCCAGCAGCTTAGGGGGACAGGGGAACGCTGGAAACACCATATATTTT. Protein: CASSLGGQGNAGNTIYF.

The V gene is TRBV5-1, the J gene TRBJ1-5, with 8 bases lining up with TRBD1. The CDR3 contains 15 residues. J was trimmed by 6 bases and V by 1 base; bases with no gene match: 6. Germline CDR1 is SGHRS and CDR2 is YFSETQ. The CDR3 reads CASSLTTGAGQPQHF. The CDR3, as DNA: TGCGCCAGCAGCTTGACGACAGGGGCCGGTCAGCCCCAGCATTTT.

In nucleotides, the CDR3 is TGTGCCAGCAGCTTCGGAGCGAGGGATGAGCAGTTCTTC. This sequence encodes CASSFGARDEQFF. This chain joins TRBV5-6 and TRBJ2-1, with D possibly TRBD2 on 5 matching bases. Germline CDR1 reads SGHDT; CDR2 reads YYEEEE. CDR3 length: 13 residues. The germline V and J ends were trimmed by 2 bases and 8 bases, with 11 bases remaining between them.

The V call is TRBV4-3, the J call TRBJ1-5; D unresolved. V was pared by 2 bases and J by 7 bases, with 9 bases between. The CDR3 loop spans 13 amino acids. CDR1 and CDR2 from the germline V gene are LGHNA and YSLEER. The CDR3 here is CASSQYISQPQHF. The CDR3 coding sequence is TGCGCCAGCAGCCAATACATTTCCCAGCCCCAGCATTTT.

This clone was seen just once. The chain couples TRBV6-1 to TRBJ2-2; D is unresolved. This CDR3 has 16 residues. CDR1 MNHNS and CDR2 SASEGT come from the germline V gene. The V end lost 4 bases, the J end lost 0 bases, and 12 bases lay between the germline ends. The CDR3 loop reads CASSVLQSTNTGELFF. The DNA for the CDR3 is TGTGCCAGCAGTGTATTGCAGTCCACGAACACCGGGGAGCTGTTTTTT.

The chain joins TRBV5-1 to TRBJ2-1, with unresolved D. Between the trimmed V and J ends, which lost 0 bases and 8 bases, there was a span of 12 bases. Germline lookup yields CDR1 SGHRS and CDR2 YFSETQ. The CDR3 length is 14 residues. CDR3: CASSLAGPWDEQFF. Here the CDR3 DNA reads TGCGCCAGCAGCTTGGCGGGTCCCTGGGATGAGCAGTTCTTC.

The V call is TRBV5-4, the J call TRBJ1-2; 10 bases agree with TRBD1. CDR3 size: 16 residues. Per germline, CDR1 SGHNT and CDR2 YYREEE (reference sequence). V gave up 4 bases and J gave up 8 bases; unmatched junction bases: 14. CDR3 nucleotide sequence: TGTGCCAGCAGCCTAGGAGGGTGGGACAGGGGTGGCGGCTACACCTTC. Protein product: CASSLGGWDRGGGYTF.

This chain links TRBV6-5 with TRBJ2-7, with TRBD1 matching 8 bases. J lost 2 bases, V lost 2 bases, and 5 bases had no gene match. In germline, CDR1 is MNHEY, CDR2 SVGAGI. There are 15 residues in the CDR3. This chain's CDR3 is CASSYAGQDPYEQYF. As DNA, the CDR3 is TGTGCCAGCAGTTACGCGGGACAGGACCCCTACGAGCAGTACTTC.

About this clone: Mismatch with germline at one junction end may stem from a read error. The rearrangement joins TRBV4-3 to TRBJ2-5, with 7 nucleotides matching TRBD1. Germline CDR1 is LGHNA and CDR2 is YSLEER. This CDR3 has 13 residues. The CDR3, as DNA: TGCGCCATCAGCCGGGACAGCCAAGAGACCCAGTACTTC. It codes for CAISRDSQETQYF.

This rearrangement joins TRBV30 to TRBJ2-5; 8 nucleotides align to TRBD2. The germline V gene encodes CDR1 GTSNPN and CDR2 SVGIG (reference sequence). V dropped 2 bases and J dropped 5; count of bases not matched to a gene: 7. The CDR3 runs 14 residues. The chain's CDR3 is CAWSTTRGGETQYF. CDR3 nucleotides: TGTGCCTGGAGTACAACCCGGGGGGGGGAGACCCAGTACTTC.

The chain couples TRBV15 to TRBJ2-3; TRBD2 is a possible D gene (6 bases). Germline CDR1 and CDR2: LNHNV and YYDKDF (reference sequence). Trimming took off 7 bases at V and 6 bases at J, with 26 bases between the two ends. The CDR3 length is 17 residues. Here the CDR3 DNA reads TGTGCCACCAAACCAAAACCCGGGGACTTGGCCCGGGATACGCAGTATTTT. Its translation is CATKPKPGDLARDTQYF.

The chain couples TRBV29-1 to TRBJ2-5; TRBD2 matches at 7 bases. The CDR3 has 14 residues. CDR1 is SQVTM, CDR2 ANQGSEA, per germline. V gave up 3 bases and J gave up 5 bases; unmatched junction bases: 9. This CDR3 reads CSVDGGGGGETQYF. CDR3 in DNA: TGCAGCGTTGACGGCGGGGGTGGCGGGGAGACCCAGTACTTC.

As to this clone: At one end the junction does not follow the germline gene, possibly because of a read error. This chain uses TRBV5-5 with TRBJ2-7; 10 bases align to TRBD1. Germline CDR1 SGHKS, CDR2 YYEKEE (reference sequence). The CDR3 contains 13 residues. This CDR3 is CASSLVSGQGLHF. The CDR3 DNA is TGTGCCAGCAGCTTGGTCTCGGGACAGGGGTTACACTTC.

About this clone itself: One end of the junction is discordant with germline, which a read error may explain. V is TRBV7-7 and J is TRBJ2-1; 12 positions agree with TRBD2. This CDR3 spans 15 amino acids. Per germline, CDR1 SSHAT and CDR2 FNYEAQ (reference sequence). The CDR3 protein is CASSYGLAGTNEQFF. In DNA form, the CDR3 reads TGTGCTAGCAGCTACGGACTAGCGGGAACCAATGAGCAGTTCTTC.

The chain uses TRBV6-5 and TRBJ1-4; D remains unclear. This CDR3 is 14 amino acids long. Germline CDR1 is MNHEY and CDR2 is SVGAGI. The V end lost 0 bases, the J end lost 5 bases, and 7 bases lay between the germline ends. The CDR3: CASSYSLSNEKLFF. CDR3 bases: TGTGCCAGCAGTTACTCTTTGTCAAATGAAAAACTGTTTTTT.

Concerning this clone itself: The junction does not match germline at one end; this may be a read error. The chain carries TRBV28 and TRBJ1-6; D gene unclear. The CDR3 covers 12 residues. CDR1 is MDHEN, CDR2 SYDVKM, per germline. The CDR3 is CATAGYNSPLHF. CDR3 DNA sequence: TGTGCCACGGCGGGGTATAATTCTCCCCTCCACTTT.